This TCR beta chain was recorded in a study of early T cells in non-severe SARS-CoV-2 infection. This clonotype came up a few times. Individually, cDNA molecules had unique molecular identifiers attached to them. TCRdb reprocessed the 5' RACE reads via MiXCR and lists one record per CDR3 protein. The sample holds 55,000 or so distinct CDR3 sequences; around 12% are singletons and the top ten take 1.3% to 1.5%. CDR3 length equals 14 residues. Germline CDR1 SEHNR, CDR2 FQNEAQ (reference sequence). Trimming cost V 5 bases and J 6 bases, with 16 bases left between them. V and J are TRBV7-9 and TRBJ1-1; no firm D call. This TCR was sampled from an adult who was a healthcare worker with PCR-confirmed SARS-CoV-2 infection or an uninfected control (not recorded which). The source material was whole blood. The CDR3 bases are TGTGCCAGCAGCCCGCCCCGAGGGAGAGCTGAAGCTTTCTTT. This sequence encodes CASSPPRGRAEAFF.